One and the same sample provided the 8 T cell receptor beta chains below, sequenced in a study of CD4 T cells in relation to SARS-CoV-2 and coronaviruses. Their specific antigens are unknown. Before the COVID-19 pandemic, during about 2011-2019, CD4+ T cells were taken from unexposed donors. CD4+ T cells were isolated from the cells after more than nine days of culture. The protocol was immunoSEQ multiplex PCR, while the TCRdb copy is restricted to in-frame clones and leaves out a portion. This table holds 20,000 or so clones, about 80% found once. Sequencing used CD4+ T cells from PBMCs, cultured in vitro. The receptors were gathered from a human donor in good health.

The gene calls are TRBV5-1 and TRBJ2-5; possibly TRBD1 for D (5 bases). V lost 4 bases and J 5 bases, leaving 18 bases between the germline ends. Germline V lookup: CDR1 SGHRS, CDR2 YFSETQ. The CDR3 length is 15 residues. Here the CDR3 reads CASSITGTLGETQYF. In DNA, the CDR3 is TGCGCCAGCAGCATAACAGGAACTTTAGGGGAGACCCAGTACTTC.

The rearrangement joins TRBV7-9 to TRBJ1-1; D possibly corresponds to TRBD1 (5 bases). There are 14 residues in the CDR3. V gave up 5 bases and J gave up 0 bases, with 10 bases separating them. CDR1 is SEHNR, CDR2 FQNEAQ, per germline (reference sequence). CDR3 nucleotides: TGTGCCAGCAGCCCGCAGGGCATGAACACTGAAGCTTTCTTT. Its protein is CASSPQGMNTEAFF.

The chain uses TRBV18 and TRBJ2-2; D possibly matches TRBD1 or TRBD2 (5 bases each). The CDR3 extends over 17 amino acids. Germline CDR1 and CDR2: KGHSH and LQKENI. Deletions cut 4 bases from V and 3 bases from J, with 18 bases between. The CDR3 nucleotides read TGTGCCAGCTCACGCGAGCTCCCTGGGACGGACACCGGGGAGCTGTTTTTT. Residues: CASSRELPGTDTGELFF. Based on the CDR3 plus reference TRBV18 and TRBJ2-2, the full variable domain is NAGVMQNPRHLVRRRGQEARLRCSPMKGHSHVYWYRQLPEEGLKFMVYLQKENIIDESGMPKERFSAEFPKEGPSILRIQQVVRGDSAAYFCASSRELPGTDTGELFFGEGSRLTVL.

This clone was observed once. The gene calls are TRBV30 and TRBJ2-6; no reliable D call. Trimming left V 7 bases short and J 0 bases short, with 10 bases between. The CDR3 loop spans 14 amino acids. Germline V gene lookup returns CDR1 GTSNPN and CDR2 SVGIG (reference sequence). In DNA form, the CDR3 reads TGTGCCTCGATCGCACGCTCTGGGGCCAACGTCCTGACTTTC. Protein sequence: CASIARSGANVLTF.

As DNA, the CDR3 is TGCGCCAGCAGTATGGGGACCCCGAACACTGAAGCTTTCTTT. It specifies CASSMGTPNTEAFF. This chain links TRBV5-1 with TRBJ1-1, with D possibly matching TRBD1 (5 bases). The CDR3 totals 14 residues. Deletions cut 5 bases from V and 1 base from J, with 12 bases between. CDR1 is SGHRS, CDR2 YFSETQ, per germline.

This clone occurred once. The chain is built from TRBV6-4 and TRBJ2-6, with TRBD2 matching over 10 bases. The CDR3 is 16 amino acids. Germline CDR1 is MRHNA and CDR2 is SNTAGT. Trimming took 7 bases from V and 2 from J; bases not matched to a gene: 5. In DNA, the CDR3 is TGTGCCAGCACTGCCCTAGCGGGAGCTGGGGCCAACGTCCTGACTTTC. Its translation: CASTALAGAGANVLTF.

J is TRBJ2-1 and V is TRBV6-6, with D possibly being TRBD1 (5 bases). Germline values: CDR1 MNHNY, CDR2 SVGAGI (reference sequence). CDR3 length equals 14 residues. Trimming took 6 bases from V and 7 from J, leaving 16 bases between them. The CDR3: CASSNIIGANEQFF. CDR3 in DNA: TGTGCCAGCAGCAACATTATAGGGGCGAATGAGCAGTTCTTC.

The rearrangement links TRBV24-1 to TRBJ2-1; TRBD2 matches at 15 bases. Germline-derived CDR1 and CDR2 are KGHDR and SFDVKD. This CDR3 region has 16 residues. J was trimmed by 6 bases and V by 2 bases; bases with no gene match: 1. CDR3 nucleotides: TGTGCCACCAGTGATTGGACTAGCGGGAGGGCCAATGAGCAGTTCTTC. It codes for CATSDWTSGRANEQFF.